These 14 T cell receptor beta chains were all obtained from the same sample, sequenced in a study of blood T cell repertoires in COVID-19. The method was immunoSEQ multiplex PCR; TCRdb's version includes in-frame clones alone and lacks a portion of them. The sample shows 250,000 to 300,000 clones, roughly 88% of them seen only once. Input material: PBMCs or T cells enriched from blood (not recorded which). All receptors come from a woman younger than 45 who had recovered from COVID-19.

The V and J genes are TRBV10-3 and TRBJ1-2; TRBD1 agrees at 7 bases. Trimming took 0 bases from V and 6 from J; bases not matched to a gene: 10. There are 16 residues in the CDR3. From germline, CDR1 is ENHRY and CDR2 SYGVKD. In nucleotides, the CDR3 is TGTGCCATCAGTGAGTCGGATTCCCGACAGGGTCATGGCTACACCTTC. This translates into CAISESDSRQGHGYTF.

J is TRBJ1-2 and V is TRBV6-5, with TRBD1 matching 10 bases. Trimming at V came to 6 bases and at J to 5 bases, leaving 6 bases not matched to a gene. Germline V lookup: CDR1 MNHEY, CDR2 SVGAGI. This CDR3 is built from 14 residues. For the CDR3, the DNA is TGTGCCAGCAGCGCGGACAGGGGGAGGTATGGCTACACCTTC. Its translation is CASSADRGRYGYTF.

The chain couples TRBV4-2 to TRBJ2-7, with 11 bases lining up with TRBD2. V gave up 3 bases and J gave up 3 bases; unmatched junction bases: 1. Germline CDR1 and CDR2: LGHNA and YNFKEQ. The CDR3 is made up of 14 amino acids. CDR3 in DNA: TGTGCCAGCAGCCAGACTAGCGGGAACTACGAGCAGTACTTC. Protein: CASSQTSGNYEQYF.

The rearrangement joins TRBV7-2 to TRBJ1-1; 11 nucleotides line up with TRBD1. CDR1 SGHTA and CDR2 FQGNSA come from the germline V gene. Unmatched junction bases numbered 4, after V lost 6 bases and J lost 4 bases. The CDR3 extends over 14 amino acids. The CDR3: CASRPDRGRTEAFF. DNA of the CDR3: TGTGCCAGCAGGCCGGACAGGGGGCGCACTGAAGCTTTCTTT. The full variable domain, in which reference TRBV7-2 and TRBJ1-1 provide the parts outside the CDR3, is GAGVSQSPSNKVTEKGKDVELRCDPISGHTALYWYRQSLGQGLEFLIYFQGNSAPDKSGLPSDRFSAERTGGSVSTLTIQRTQQEDSAVYLCASRPDRGRTEAFFGQGTRLTVV.

The CDR3 DNA reads TGCGCCAGCAGCTTGGGCCGGACAGGGTATAATGAAAAACTGTTTTTT. It translates to CASSLGRTGYNEKLFF. The chain couples TRBV5-1 to TRBJ1-4; 8 nucleotides align to TRBD1. From germline, CDR1 is SGHRS and CDR2 YFSETQ. This CDR3 has 16 residues. Unmatched junction bases numbered 5, after V lost 0 bases and J lost 4 bases.

CDR3 amino acids: CASSEGLAGHNEQFF. In DNA form, the CDR3 reads TGTGCCAGCAGTGAGGGGCTAGCGGGGCACAATGAGCAGTTCTTC. The rearrangement joins TRBV6-4 to TRBJ2-1; 9 nucleotides line up with TRBD2. From germline, CDR1 is MRHNA and CDR2 SNTAGT. This CDR3 region has 15 residues. With V trimmed by 3 bases and J by 5 bases, 5 bases remained unmatched.

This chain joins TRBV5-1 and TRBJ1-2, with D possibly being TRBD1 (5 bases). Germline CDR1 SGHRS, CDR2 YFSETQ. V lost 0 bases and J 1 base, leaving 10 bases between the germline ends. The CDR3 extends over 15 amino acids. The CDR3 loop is CASSLAPGLNYGYTF. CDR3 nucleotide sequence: TGCGCCAGCAGCTTGGCCCCGGGACTTAACTATGGCTACACCTTC.

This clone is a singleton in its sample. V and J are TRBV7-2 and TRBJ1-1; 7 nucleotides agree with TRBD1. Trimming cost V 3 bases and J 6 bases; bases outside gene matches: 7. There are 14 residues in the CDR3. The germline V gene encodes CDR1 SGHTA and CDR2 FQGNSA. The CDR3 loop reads CASSLWDSRSEAFF. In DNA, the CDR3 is TGTGCCAGCAGCTTGTGGGACAGCCGATCTGAAGCTTTCTTT.

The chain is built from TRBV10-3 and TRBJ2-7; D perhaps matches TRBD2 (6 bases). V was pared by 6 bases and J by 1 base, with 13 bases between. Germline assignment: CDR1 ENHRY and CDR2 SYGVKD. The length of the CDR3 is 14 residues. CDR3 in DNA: TGTGCCATCAGCGCTAAAGGGACTTCCTACGAGCAGTACTTC. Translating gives CAISAKGTSYEQYF.

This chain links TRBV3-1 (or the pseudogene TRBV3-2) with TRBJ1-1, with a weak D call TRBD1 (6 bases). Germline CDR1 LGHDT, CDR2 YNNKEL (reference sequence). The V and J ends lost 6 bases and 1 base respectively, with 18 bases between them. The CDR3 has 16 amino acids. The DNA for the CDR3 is TGTGCCAGCAGGGGGACGTTGGGGGCCGGGAACACTGAAGCTTTCTTT. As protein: CASRGTLGAGNTEAFF.

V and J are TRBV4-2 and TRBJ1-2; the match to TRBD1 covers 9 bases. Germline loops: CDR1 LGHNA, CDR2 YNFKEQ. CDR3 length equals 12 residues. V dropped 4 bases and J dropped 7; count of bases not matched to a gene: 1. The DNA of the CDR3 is TGTGCCAGCAGCCCGGACAGGGGTGGCTACACCTTC. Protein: CASSPDRGGYTF.

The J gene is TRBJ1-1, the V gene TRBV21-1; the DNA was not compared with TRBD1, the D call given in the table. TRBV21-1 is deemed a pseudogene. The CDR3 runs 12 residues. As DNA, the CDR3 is TGTGCCAGCATTTACATGAACACTGAAGCTTTCTTT. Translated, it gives CASIYMNTEAFF.

CDR3 sequence: CASSPQGASEAFF. CDR3 DNA sequence: TGTGCCAGCAGCCCACAGGGGGCCTCTGAAGCTTTCTTT. J is TRBJ1-1 and V is TRBV9; TRBD1 aligns across 9 bases. The CDR3 runs 13 residues. Germline V lookup: CDR1 SGDLS, CDR2 YYNGEE. J lost 6 bases, V lost 4 bases, and 4 bases had no gene match.

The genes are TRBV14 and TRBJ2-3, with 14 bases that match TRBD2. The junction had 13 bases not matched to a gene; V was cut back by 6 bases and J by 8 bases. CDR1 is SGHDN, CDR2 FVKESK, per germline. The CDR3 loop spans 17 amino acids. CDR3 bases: TGTGCCAGCAGTCGGACTAGCGGGAGGCAGGGTGGAGGTACGCAGTATTTT. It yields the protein CASSRTSGRQGGGTQYF.